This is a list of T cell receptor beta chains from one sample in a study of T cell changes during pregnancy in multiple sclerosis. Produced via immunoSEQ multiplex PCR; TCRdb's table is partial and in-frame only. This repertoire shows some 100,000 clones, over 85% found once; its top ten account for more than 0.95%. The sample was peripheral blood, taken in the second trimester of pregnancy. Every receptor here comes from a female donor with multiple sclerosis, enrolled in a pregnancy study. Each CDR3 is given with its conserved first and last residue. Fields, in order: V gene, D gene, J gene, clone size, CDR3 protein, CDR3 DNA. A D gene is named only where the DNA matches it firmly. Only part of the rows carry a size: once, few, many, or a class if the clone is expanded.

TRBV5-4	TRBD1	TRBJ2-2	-	CASSSNQGENTGELFF	TGTGCCAGCAGCTCAAATCAGGGGGAGAACACCGGGGAGCTGTTTTTT
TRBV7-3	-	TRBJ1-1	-	CASSLLGGPSTEAFF	TGTGCCAGCAGCTTACTCGGAGGCCCGAGCACTGAAGCTTTCTTT
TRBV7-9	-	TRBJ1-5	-	CASSLPNQPQHF	TGTGCCAGCAGCCTACCGAATCAGCCCCAGCATTTT
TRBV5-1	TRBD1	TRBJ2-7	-	CASSLVGTGTYEQYF	TGCGCCAGCAGCTTGGTCGGGACAGGGACCTACGAGCAGTACTTC
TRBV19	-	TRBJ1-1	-	CASSILARGKAFF	TGTGCCAGTAGTATATTGGCCAGGGGTAAAGCTTTCTTT
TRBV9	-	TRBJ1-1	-	CASSPQTEPNKAFF	TGTGCCAGCAGCCCGCAGACGGAGCCGAATAAAGCTTTCTTT
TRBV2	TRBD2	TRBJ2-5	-	CASSEAKRGGAETQYF	TGTGCCAGCAGTGAAGCAAAACGGGGGGGCGCAGAGACCCAGTACTTC
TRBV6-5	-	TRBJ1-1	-	CASSSLPGGPRLEAFF	TGTGCCAGCAGTTCCTTACCGGGAGGTCCCCGACTTGAAGCTTTCTTT
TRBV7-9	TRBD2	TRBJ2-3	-	CASSSLAAITDTQYF	TGTGCCAGCAGCTCCCTAGCGGCTATCACAGATACGCAGTATTTT
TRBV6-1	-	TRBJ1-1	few	CASSEQVKVQGEAFF	TGTGCCAGCAGTGAACAGGTTAAGGTGCAAGGTGAAGCTTTCTTT
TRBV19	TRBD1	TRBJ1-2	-	CASSMAGGGYGYTF	TGTGCCAGTAGTATGGCAGGGGGCGGCTATGGCTACACCTTC
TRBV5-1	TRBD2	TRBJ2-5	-	CASSLSWGGGETQYF	TGCGCCAGCAGCTTGTCCTGGGGGGGTGGAGAGACCCAGTACTTC
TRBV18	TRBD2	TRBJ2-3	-	CASSPGLAPPCTDTQYF	TGTGCCAGCTCACCCGGACTAGCACCTCCGTGCACAGATACGCAGTATTTT
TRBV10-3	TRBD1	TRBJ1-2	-	CAISESSGGIGYGYTF	TGTGCCATCAGTGAGTCTTCAGGGGGGATCGGCTATGGCTACACCTTC
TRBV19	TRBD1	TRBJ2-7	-	CASSIFGTGGSYEQYF	TGTGCCAGTAGTATTTTCGGGACAGGGGGCAGTTACGAGCAGTACTTC
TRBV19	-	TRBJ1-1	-	CASRRQKGNTEAFF	TGTGCCAGCCGGCGACAGAAAGGGAACACTGAAGCTTTCTTT
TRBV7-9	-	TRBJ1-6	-	CASSSQGNSPLHF	TGTGCCAGCAGCTCACAGGGAAATTCACCCCTCCACTTT
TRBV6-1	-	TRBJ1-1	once	CATQQHHGNTEAFF	TGTGCCACCCAACAACACCATGGGAACACTGAAGCTTTCTTT
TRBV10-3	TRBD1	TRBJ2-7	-	CAISEFNRGYEQYF	TGTGCCATCAGTGAGTTTAACAGGGGTTACGAGCAGTACTTC
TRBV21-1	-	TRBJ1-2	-	CASSTRQAYGYTF	TGTGCCAGCAGCACACGACAGGCCTATGGCTACACCTTC
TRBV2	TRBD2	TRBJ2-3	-	CASRLGLAERTDTQYF	TGTGCCAGCAGACTCGGACTAGCGGAGCGCACAGATACGCAGTATTTT
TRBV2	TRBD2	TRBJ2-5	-	CATRLAGETQYF	TGTGCCACCCGTCTAGCGGGAGAGACCCAGTACTTC
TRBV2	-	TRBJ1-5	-	CASSPTQGLNQPQHF	TGTGCCAGCAGCCCGACACAGGGACTAAATCAGCCCCAGCATTTT
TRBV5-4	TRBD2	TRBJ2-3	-	CASSLDPGGRTDTQYF	TGTGCCAGCAGCTTGGATCCGGGGGGGCGCACAGATACGCAGTATTTT
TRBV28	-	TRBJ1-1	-	CASRLTKGRGWRSTEAFF	TGTGCCAGCAGACTTACAAAAGGGAGGGGATGGAGGAGCACTGAAGCTTTCTTT
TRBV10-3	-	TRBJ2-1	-	CAIGERSPEFF	TGTGCCATCGGCGAGCGGTCCCCCGAGTTCTTC
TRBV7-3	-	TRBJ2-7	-	CASSLNPPREPAELPLYEQYF	TGTGCCAGCAGCTTAAACCCCCCCCGGGAGCCAGCGGAACTGCCCCTCTACGAGCAGTACTTC
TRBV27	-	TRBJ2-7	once	CASRRDWTGEQYF	TGTGCCAGCCGCCGGGATTGGACCGGCGAGCAGTACTTC
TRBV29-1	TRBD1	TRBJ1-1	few	CSVDPGQGHTEAFF	TGCAGCGTCGATCCGGGACAGGGGCACACTGAAGCTTTCTTT
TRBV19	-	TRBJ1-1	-	CASSIGVTATEAFF	TGTGCCAGTAGTATCGGGGTTACCGCGACTGAAGCTTTCTTT
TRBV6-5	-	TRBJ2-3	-	CASSSGRTDTQYF	TGTGCCAGCAGTTCGGGTCGCACAGATACGCAGTATTTT
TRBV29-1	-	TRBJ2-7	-	CSVRGGDSYEQYF	TGCAGCGTCCGAGGGGGGGACTCCTACGAGCAGTACTTC
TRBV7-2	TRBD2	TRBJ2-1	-	CASSLVSRSSGGVVNEQFF	TGTGCCAGCAGCTTAGTCAGTAGGTCTAGCGGGGGGGTTGTCAATGAGCAGTTCTTC
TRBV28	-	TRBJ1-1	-	CASSLDGAGNTEAFF	TGTGCCAGCAGTTTAGATGGGGCAGGGAACACTGAAGCTTTCTTT
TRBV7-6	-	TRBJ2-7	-	CASSLGRDYEQYF	TGTGCCAGCAGCTTAGGAAGAGACTACGAGCAGTACTTC
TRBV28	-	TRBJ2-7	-	CASSLGRAYEQYF	TGTGCCAGCAGTTTGGGCAGAGCCTACGAGCAGTACTTC
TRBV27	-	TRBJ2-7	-	CASSQNRAIGASEQYF	TGTGCCAGCAGTCAAAACAGGGCCATAGGGGCCTCCGAGCAGTACTTC
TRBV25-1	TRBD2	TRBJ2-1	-	CASSEYSGGASDEQFF	TGTGCCAGCAGTGAATATAGCGGGGGGGCCTCCGATGAGCAGTTCTTC
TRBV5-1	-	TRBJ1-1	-	CASRGGGGTEAFF	TGCGCCAGCAGGGGAGGGGGGGGCACTGAAGCTTTCTTT
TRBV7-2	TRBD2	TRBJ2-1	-	CASSLARTSFLNEQFF	TGTGCCAGCAGCTTAGCAAGGACTAGTTTTCTCAATGAGCAGTTCTTC
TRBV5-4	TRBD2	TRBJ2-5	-	CASSLAGRETQYF	TGTGCCAGCAGCTTGGCCGGGAGGGAGACCCAGTACTTC
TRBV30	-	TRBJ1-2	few	CAWSEVNPPGGYTF	TGTGCCTGGAGTGAGGTCAACCCTCCGGGTGGCTACACCTTC
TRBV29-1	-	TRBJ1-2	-	CSVGGGYTF	TGCAGCGTTGGGGGCGGCTACACCTTC
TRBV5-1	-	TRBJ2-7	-	CASSLGVGPHYEQYF	TGCGCCAGCAGCTTGGGAGTTGGTCCCCACTACGAGCAGTACTTC
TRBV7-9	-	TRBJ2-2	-	CASSSLGAQELFF	TGTGCCAGCAGCTCTCTGGGGGCGCAAGAGCTGTTTTTT
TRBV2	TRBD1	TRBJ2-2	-	CASTSTGSHTGELFF	TGTGCCAGCACTTCGACAGGGTCTCACACCGGGGAGCTGTTTTTT
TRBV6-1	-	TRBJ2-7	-	CASSATRQYEQYF	TGTGCCAGCAGTGCAACGCGACAGTACGAGCAGTACTTC
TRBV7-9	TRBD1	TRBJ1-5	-	CASSLSGTGFQPQHF	TGTGCCAGCAGCTTATCCGGGACAGGGTTTCAGCCCCAGCATTTT
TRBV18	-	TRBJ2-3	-	CASSRAGTSYTDTQYF	TGTGCCAGCTCCCGTGCAGGGACAAGCTACACAGATACGCAGTATTTT
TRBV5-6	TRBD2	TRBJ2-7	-	CASSLSPSGRNYEQYF	TGTGCCAGCAGCTTGTCCCCTAGCGGAAGAAACTACGAGCAGTACTTC
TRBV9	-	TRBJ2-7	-	CASSVGLWEESSYEQYF	TGTGCCAGCAGCGTAGGGTTGTGGGAGGAGAGCTCCTACGAGCAGTACTTC
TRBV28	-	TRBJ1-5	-	CASSSLDSNQPQHF	TGTGCCAGCAGTTCCCTAGATAGCAATCAGCCCCAGCATTTT
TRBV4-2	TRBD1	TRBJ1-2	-	CASSLEGQGDYGYTF	TGTGCCAGCAGCCTAGAGGGACAGGGAGACTATGGCTACACCTTC
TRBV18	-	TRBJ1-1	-	CASSPTDRTEAFF	TGTGCCAGCTCACCAACAGACAGAACTGAAGCTTTCTTT